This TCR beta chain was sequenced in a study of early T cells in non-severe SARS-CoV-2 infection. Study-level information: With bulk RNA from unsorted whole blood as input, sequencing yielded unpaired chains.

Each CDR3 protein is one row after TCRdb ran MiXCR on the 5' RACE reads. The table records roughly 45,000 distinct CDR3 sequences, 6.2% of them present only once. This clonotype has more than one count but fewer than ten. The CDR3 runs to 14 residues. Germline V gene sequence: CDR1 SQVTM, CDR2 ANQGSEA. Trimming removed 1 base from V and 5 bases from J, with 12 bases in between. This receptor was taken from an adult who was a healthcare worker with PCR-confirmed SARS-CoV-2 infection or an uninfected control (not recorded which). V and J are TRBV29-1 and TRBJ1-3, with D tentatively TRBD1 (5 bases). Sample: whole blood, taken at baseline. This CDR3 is CSVEGDAGRNTIYF. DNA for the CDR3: TGCAGCGTTGAAGGGGACGCGGGGAGAAACACCATATATTTT.